Given below is one T cell receptor beta chain in context. Trimming removed 6 bases at V and 6 bases at J, with 14 bases between. Germline values: CDR1 SGHTA, CDR2 FQGNSA. The CDR3 runs 14 residues. Researchers amplified the TCR beta CDR3 regions from RNA transcripts. The HTBI primer set drove a first-round RT-PCR of the TCR CDR3. TCRdb analysed the multiplex PCR reads with MiXCR anew, one entry per CDR3 protein. Among about 200,000 distinct CDR3 sequences listed, around 16% were seen once. These data come from a study of T cells in Graves' hyperthyroidism and ophthalmopathy. It was around 11 ml of fresh peripheral blood that supplied the PBMCs.

The material sequenced was blood. This sequence joins TRBV7-2 and TRBJ2-2, with TRBD2 as a possible D gene (6 bases). The source of this sequence is a woman in her forties or fifties with Graves' hyperthyroidism. This CDR3 reads CASSTSPKSGELFF. The CDR3 DNA reads TGTGCCAGCAGTACTAGCCCTAAGTCCGGGGAGCTGTTTTTT.